Listed below are T cell receptor beta chains from one sample, sequenced in a study of T cells in Graves' hyperthyroidism and ophthalmopathy. TCRdb re-called the multiplex PCR reads through MiXCR, storing one row per CDR3 protein. Among almost 600,000 distinct CDR3 sequences, more than 11% were seen once, and the ten largest hold less than 6%. The sequenced sample was blood. These receptor sequences come from a woman aged 30 to 39 with Graves' hyperthyroidism that later progressed to Graves' ophthalmopathy. CDR3s include the opening cysteine and the closing phenylalanine or tryptophan.

CDR3: CASSFGGVTEAFF; J: TRBJ1-1; V: TRBV12-3/TRBV12-4
CDR3: CASSLVQAPSGNTIYF; J: TRBJ1-3; V: TRBV7-2
CDR3: CASRRGPFSDTQYF; J: TRBJ2-3; V: TRBV6-2/TRBV6-3
CDR3: CASSYLGDGNEKLFF; J: TRBJ1-4; V: TRBV5-1
CDR3: CASRRVNEQFF; J: TRBJ2-1; V: TRBV2
CDR3: CASSRGVLEAFF; J: TRBJ1-1; V: TRBV7-9
CDR3: CASSKRRDSNQPQHF; J: TRBJ1-5; V: TRBV19
CDR3: CATGTVSYEQYF; J: TRBJ2-7; V: TRBV10-3
CDR3: CASSSHRYTF; J: TRBJ1-2; V: TRBV7-9
CDR3: CASSRLLLSGQSETYEQYF; J: TRBJ2-7; V: TRBV11-3
CDR3: CSVGFDRGVAYEQYF; J: TRBJ2-7; V: TRBV29-1
CDR3: CASSYEVGGQPQHF; J: TRBJ1-5; V: TRBV6-5
CDR3: CASSFDWEQFF; J: TRBJ2-1; V: TRBV7-9
CDR3: CASSVVGQGIGSYNEQFF; J: TRBJ2-1; V: TRBV9
CDR3: CASSLNAAGFYGYTF; J: TRBJ1-2; V: TRBV5-5
CDR3: CAWSMYRLAGGETQYF; J: TRBJ2-5; V: TRBV30
CDR3: CAISGGTGYNEQFF; J: TRBJ2-1; V: TRBV10-3
CDR3: CASRGDGPYF; J: TRBJ2-5; V: TRBV2
CDR3: CSARDPNTIYF; J: TRBJ1-3; V: TRBV20-1
CDR3: CASSEAGVSYNEQFF; J: TRBJ2-1; V: TRBV6-4
CDR3: CASSYRQGDYTF; J: TRBJ1-2; V: TRBV6-5